The 10 T cell receptor beta chains reported below all come from one sample, sequenced in a study of early T cells in non-severe SARS-CoV-2 infection (dated by TCRdb to the early 2020s). Libraries were built with 5' RACE. Sequencing used a NextSeq 500. TCRdb reanalyzed the raw reads on its own, using fastp at Q25 for trimming and MiXCR for clone calling, and kept in-frame beta chains. Each entry is one CDR3 protein sequence, shown with its most common DNA and genes. This sample gives tens of thousands of distinct CDR3 sequences in total; around 5.2% of them show up just once. The ten largest make up around 3.4% of the sample. The sample consisted of whole blood. The receptors were sampled from an adult who was a healthcare worker with PCR-confirmed SARS-CoV-2 infection or an uninfected control (not recorded which).

This chain connects TRBV11-2 to TRBJ1-2; D is unclear. This CDR3 has 12 amino acids. V dropped 1 base and J dropped 7 bases, with 7 bases sitting between them. Germline V gives CDR1 SGHAT, CDR2 FQNNGV. The CDR3 DNA follows: TGTGCCAGCAGCTTAGGGGCATCTGGCTACACCTTC. It encodes CASSLGASGYTF.

This clonotype was seen ten or more times. The chain combines TRBV7-2 with TRBJ1-1; D ambiguous. The CDR3 length is 14 residues. Trimming removed 5 bases from V and 3 bases from J, with 13 bases in between. Germline CDR1 is SGHTA and CDR2 is FQGNSA. The CDR3 bases are TGTGCCAGCAGCCCCGTGGGCAGAGACACTGAAGCTTTCTTT. Protein sequence: CASSPVGRDTEAFF. Full variable domain (missing parts from reference TRBV7-2 and TRBJ1-1): GAGVSQSPSNKVTEKGKDVELRCDPISGHTALYWYRQSLGQGLEFLIYFQGNSAPDKSGLPSDRFSAERTGGSVSTLTIQRTQQEDSAVYLCASSPVGRDTEAFFGQGTRLTVV.

The genes are TRBV4-2 and TRBJ2-6; tentatively, D is TRBD2 (7 bases). V gave up 0 bases and J gave up 2 bases, with 8 bases separating them. Germline CDR1 and CDR2: LGHNA and YNFKEQ. The length of the CDR3 is 16 residues. CDR3 loop: CASSQEGGAGANVLTF. CDR3 DNA sequence: TGTGCCAGCAGCCAAGAAGGGGGGGCTGGGGCCAACGTCCTGACTTTC.

A few counts support this clonotype. V and J are TRBV7-6 and TRBJ2-2; 10 bases fit TRBD1. This CDR3 spans 16 amino acids. Germline V gene lookup returns CDR1 SGHVS and CDR2 FNYEAQ. V lost 5 bases and J lost 2; bases outside the gene matches: 5. This CDR3 reads CASSPRQGANTGELFF. The DNA of the CDR3 is TGTGCCAGCAGCCCCCGACAGGGGGCTAACACCGGGGAGCTGTTTTTT.

A few counts support this clonotype. This rearrangement joins TRBV19 to TRBJ1-2; D is ambiguous. V shed 5 bases and J shed 4 bases, with 17 bases lying between them. Per the germline V gene, CDR1 is LNHDA and CDR2 is SQIVND (reference sequence). The CDR3 covers 15 residues. The DNA of the CDR3 is TGTGCCAGTAGTGCACCCCGGCAGGTGGGCTATGGCTACACCTTC. It encodes CASSAPRQVGYGYTF.

This clonotype was counted ten times or more. This chain links TRBV27 with TRBJ2-7, with D possibly matching TRBD2 (6 bases). Germline V lookup: CDR1 MNHEY, CDR2 SMNVEV (reference sequence). V lost 3 bases and J 0 bases, leaving 9 bases between the germline ends. The CDR3 runs to 14 residues. CDR3 in amino acids: CASSFIGSSYEQYF. The CDR3, as DNA: TGTGCCAGCAGTTTTATCGGGAGCTCCTACGAGCAGTACTTC.

By sample fraction, this clonotype is medium-sized. V and J are TRBV20-1 and TRBJ2-1, with 8 bases aligning to TRBD2. Germline CDR1 reads DFQATT; CDR2 reads SNEGSKA (reference sequence). V lost 1 base to trimming and J lost 5 bases; unmatched junction nucleotides: 10. This CDR3 contains 16 residues. The CDR3 nucleotides are TGCAGTGCTAGAGCGCCCCTGAGCGGGAGAGACAATGAGCAGTTCTTC. It codes for CSARAPLSGRDNEQFF.

The chain combines TRBV10-1 with TRBJ2-5; no clear D gene. V was clipped by 5 bases and J by 4 bases, with 11 bases between them. From germline, CDR1 is WNHNN and CDR2 SYGVQD (reference sequence). The CDR3 covers 13 residues. CDR3 in DNA: TGCGCCAGCAGTAACGGCCCCGGAGAGACCCAGTACTTC. It codes for CASSNGPGETQYF.

The chain couples TRBV24-1 to TRBJ2-7; 9 bases are shared with TRBD1. J was trimmed by 3 bases and V by 3 bases; bases with no gene match: 8. CDR1 is KGHDR, CDR2 SFDVKD, per germline. This CDR3 has 16 residues. CDR3 sequence reads: CATSDPTGTGLYEQYF. The CDR3, as DNA: TGTGCCACCAGTGATCCTACCGGGACAGGGCTCTACGAGCAGTACTTC.

V usage is TRBV19 and J usage is TRBJ2-3, with a possible D match to TRBD2 (6 bases). The CDR3 is 14 residues long. V lost 8 bases and J 2 bases, leaving 14 bases between the germline ends. Germline CDR1 and CDR2: LNHDA and SQIVND (reference sequence). CDR3 coding DNA: TGTGCCAGTTCCGGGACTTATTACACAGATACGCAGTATTTT. This sequence encodes CASSGTYYTDTQYF.